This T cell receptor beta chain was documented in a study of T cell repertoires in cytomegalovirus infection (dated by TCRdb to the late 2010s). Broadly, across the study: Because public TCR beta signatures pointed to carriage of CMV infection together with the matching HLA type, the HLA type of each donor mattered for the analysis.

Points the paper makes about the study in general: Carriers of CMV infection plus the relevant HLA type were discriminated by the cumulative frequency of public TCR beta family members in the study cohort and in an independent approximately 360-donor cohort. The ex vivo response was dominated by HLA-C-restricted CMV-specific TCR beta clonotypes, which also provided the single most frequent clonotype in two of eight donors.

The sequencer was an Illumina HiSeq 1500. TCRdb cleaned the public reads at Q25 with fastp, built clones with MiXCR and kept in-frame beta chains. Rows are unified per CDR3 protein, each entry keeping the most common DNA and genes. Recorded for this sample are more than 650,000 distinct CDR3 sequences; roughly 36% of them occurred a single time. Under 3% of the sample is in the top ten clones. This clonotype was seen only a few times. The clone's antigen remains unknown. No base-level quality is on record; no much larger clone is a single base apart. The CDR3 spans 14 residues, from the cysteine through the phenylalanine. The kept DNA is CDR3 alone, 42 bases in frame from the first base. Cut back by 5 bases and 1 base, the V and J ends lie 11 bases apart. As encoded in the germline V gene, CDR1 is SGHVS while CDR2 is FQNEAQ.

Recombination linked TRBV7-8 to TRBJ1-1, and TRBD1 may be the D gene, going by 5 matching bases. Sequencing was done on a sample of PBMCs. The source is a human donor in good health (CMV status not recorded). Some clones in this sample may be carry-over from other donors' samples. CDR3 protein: CASSRAGRNTEAFF. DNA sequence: TGTGCCAGCAGCAGGGCAGGGAGGAACACTGAAGCTTTCTTT. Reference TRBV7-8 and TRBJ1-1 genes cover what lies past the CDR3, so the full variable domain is GAGVSQSPRYKVAKRGQDVALRCDPISGHVSLFWYQQALGQGPEFLTYFQNEAQLDKSGLPSDRFFAERPEGSVSTLKIQRTQQEDSAVYLCASSRAGRNTEAFFGQGTRLTVV.